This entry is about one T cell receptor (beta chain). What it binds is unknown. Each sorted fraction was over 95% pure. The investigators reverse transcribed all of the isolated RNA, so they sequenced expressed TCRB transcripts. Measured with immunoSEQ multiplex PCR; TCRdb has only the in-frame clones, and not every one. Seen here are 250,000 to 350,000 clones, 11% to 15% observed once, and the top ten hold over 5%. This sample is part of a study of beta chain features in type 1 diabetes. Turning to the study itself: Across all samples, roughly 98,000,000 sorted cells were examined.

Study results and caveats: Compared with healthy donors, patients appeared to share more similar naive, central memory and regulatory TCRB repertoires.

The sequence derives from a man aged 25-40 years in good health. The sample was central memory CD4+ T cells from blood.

The CDR3 spells CASSLEFPTGYEQYF. The CDR3 coding sequence is TGCGCCAGCAGCTTGGAATTCCCGACCGGATACGAGCAGTACTTC. This chain joins TRBV5-1 and TRBJ2-5; the D is unclear. The last part of the DNA fits TRBJ2-7 better; the J call may be wrong. The length of the CDR3 is 15 residues. CDR1 and CDR2 from the germline V gene are SGHRS and YFSETQ.